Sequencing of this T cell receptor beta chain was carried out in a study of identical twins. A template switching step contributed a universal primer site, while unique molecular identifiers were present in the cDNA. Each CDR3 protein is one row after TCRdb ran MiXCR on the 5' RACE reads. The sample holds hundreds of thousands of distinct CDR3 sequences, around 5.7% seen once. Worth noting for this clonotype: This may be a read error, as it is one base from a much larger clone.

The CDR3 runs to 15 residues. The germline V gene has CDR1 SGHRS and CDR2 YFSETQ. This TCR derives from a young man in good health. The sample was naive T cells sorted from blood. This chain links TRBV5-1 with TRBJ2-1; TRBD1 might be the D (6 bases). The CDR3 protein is CAGSFAPGQNNEQFF. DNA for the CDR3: TGCGCCGGCAGCTTTGCTCCGGGACAAAACAATGAGCAGTTCTTC.